This T cell receptor beta chain was obtained from a study of cytomegalovirus exposure and HLA in healthy donors. The study's findings and limits: Most sequenced TCRs were rare (though some public TCRs occurred in many donors). Per published reports, the classifier diagnosed cytomegalovirus status with high specificity and sensitivity.

CDR1 and CDR2 from the germline V gene are LNHDA and SQIVND (reference sequence). The CDR3 has 14 amino acids. V lost 6 bases and J 0 bases, leaving 11 bases between the germline ends. This clone has just one count. Its cognate antigen is unknown. Assay: immunoSEQ multiplex PCR; the TCRdb copy retains only in-frame clones and omits some. The table shows around 130,000 clones, with about 83% occurring only once. The sequence was collected from a woman in her twenties or thirties in good health and CMV-seronegative. This chain joins TRBV19 and TRBJ2-5, with D possibly being TRBD2 (6 bases). The sequenced material came from PBMCs. This CDR3 is CASSPSGDQETQYF. CDR3 sequence (DNA): TGTGCCAGTAGCCCCTCGGGGGACCAAGAGACCCAGTACTTC.